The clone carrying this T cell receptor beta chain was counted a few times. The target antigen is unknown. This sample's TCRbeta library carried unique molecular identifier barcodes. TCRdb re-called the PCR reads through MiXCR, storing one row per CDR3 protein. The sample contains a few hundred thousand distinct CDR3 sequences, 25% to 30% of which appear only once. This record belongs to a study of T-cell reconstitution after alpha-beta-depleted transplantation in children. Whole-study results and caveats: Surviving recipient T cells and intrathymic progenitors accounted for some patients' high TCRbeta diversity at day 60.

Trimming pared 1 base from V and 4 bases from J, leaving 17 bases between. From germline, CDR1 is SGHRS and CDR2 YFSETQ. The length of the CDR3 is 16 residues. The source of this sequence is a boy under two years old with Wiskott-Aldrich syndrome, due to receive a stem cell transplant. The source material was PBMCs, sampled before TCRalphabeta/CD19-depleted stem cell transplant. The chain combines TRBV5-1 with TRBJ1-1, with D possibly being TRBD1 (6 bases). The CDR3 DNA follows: TGCGCCAGCAGCTTGACGGACAGCCCGAGGATCACTGAAGCTTTCTTT. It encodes CASSLTDSPRITEAFF.